Reported below is one T cell receptor beta chain. As yet, its antigen is unknown. This PCR relied on a set of 60 Vbeta primers and 13 Jbeta primers. The repertoire was sequenced with immunoSEQ multiplex PCR; TCRdb's copy has only in-frame clones and lacks some. This sample has about 92,000 clones, with 60% to 85% found just once. CDR3 length equals 15 residues. Germline V gene sequence: CDR1 LGHNA, CDR2 YNFKEQ. Trimming took 0 bases from V and 8 from J; bases not matched to a gene: 5. These data originate in a study of cytomegalovirus exposure and HLA in healthy donors. Points from the study as a whole: As confirmed in vitro, three CMV-associated chains were specific for CMV antigens.

The genes are TRBV4-2 and TRBJ2-1; 9 bases are shared with TRBD2. The sequence came from a man aged 50 to 60 in good health and CMV-seropositive. The material sequenced was PBMCs. CDR3 region: CASSQERGGSDEQFF. CDR3 nucleotides: TGTGCCAGCAGCCAAGAGCGGGGGGGCTCAGATGAGCAGTTCTTC.